The clone carrying this TCR beta chain was detected ten times or more. Antigen unknown. Noted time point: persistent/refractory GD, antithyroid drugs over 5 years with positive TRAb. PBMC RNA served as the TCR library source. The TCR beta library used iRepertoire HTBI primers with Arm-PCR amplification of CDR3. TCRdb re-analysed the multiplex PCR reads in MiXCR, keeping a single row per CDR3 protein. The sample holds about 470,000 distinct CDR3 sequences, approximately 21% seen once. The entry originates in a study of regulatory T cells in long-lasting Graves disease. Study-wide findings and caveats: TCR diversity was lower in persistent Graves' patients than in newly diagnosed ones.

This TCR was recovered from a female donor with Graves disease. The source material was peripheral blood mononuclear cells (PBMCs), sampled when the disease was refractory, from a patient treated with antithyroid drugs.

CDR3 nucleotide sequence: TGTGCCAGCAGTTCCCGGGCGGAAGAAGAGACCCAGTACTTC. This gives the protein CASSSRAEEETQYF. The rearrangement links TRBV28 to TRBJ2-5; D gene uncertain. Trimming removed 4 bases at V and 3 bases at J, with 12 bases between. Germline-derived CDR1 and CDR2 are MDHEN and SYDVKM. This CDR3 is built from 14 residues.